This record concerns one TCR beta chain sequence. Its specificity is unknown. This sample is part of a study of cytomegalovirus exposure and HLA in healthy donors. Overall study results and limits: There were 160 or so TCR beta chains listed as cytomegalovirus-associated. Being productive about 90% or about 30% of the time was typical of most TCR beta V segments in an earlier analysis. Further analysis was carried out later, and it showed several of the most significant clusters appearing linked to common viral pathogens.

PCR was performed using 60 Vbeta and 13 Jbeta primers. Assay used: immunoSEQ multiplex PCR; TCRdb lists only in-frame clones, some missing. The sample holds about 140,000 clones, about 78% seen once. The CDR3 contains 13 residues. Germline V gene lookup returns CDR1 SNHLY and CDR2 FYNNEI. V dropped 5 bases and J dropped 5 bases, with 13 bases sitting between them. Sampled while nominally healthy, donors likely had unrecorded immune exposures. The chain couples TRBV2 to TRBJ2-7, with D possibly matching TRBD1 (5 bases). The specimen sequenced was PBMCs. The TCR sequence derives from a man aged 50 to 59 in good health and CMV-seropositive. The CDR3 region is CASSSRASHEQYF. The CDR3 nucleotides read TGTGCCAGCAGTAGCAGGGCTTCCCACGAGCAGTACTTC.